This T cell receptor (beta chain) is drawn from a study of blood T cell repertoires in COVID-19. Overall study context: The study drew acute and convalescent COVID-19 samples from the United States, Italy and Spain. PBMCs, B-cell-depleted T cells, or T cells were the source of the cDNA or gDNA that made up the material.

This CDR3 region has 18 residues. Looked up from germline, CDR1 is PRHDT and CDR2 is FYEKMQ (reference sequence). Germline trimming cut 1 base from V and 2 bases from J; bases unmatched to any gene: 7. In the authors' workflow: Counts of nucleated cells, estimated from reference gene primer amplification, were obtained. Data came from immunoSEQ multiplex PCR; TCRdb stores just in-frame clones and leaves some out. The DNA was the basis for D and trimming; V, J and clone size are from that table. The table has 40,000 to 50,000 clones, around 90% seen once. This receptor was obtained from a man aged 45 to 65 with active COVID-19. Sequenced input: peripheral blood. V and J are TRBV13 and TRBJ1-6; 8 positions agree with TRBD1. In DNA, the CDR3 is TGTGCCAGCAGCTTAGTCGGGCCAGGGGGCCCCTATAATTCACCCCTCCACTTT. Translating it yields CASSLVGPGGPYNSPLHF.